The 17 T cell receptor beta chains below were found in one sample sequenced in a study of beta chain features in type 1 diabetes (dated by TCRdb to the late 2010s). The library was made by the immunoSEQ multiplex PCR assay. All of the isolated RNA was reverse transcribed with the High Capacity cDNA Reverse Transcription Kit, so expressed TCRB transcripts were sequenced. The immuneACCESS repertoire file appears here via TCRdb, limited to in-frame rearrangements. These files lack a portion of the clones; in checked studies, under half of the deficit traces to unresolved V genes, and the cause of the others is not known. In this sample the table shows some 410,000 clones, roughly 13% of which occur a single time. Clones ranked in the top ten supply about 0.034% of the sample. Sequencing input: naive CD4+ T cells from blood. The label giving this sample's cell subset or site can be read as: true naive CD4+ T cells. These receptor sequences come from a man younger than 45 in good health.

This clone appeared a few times. J is TRBJ2-3 and V is TRBV30; TRBD1 or TRBD2 may be the D gene (6 bases each). The CDR3 is 13 amino acids. CDR1 is GTSNPN and CDR2 is SVGIG in the germline V gene (reference sequence). Trimming shortened V by 0 bases and J by 4 bases, and 8 bases separated the two germline ends. The CDR3 nucleotides read TGTGCCTGGAGTGTAAGGGGGGCAGATACGCAGTATTTT. It is translated as CAWSVRGADTQYF.

The chain uses TRBV6-1 and TRBJ2-6, with unresolved D. The CDR3 length is 16 residues. The germline gives CDR1 MNHNS, CDR2 SASEGT. V gave up 0 bases and J gave up 3 bases, with 9 bases separating them. The CDR3 DNA sequence: TGTGCCAGCAGTGAAGCTTTTGCTCGTGGGGCCAACGTCCTGACTTTC. It translates to CASSEAFARGANVLTF.

V usage is TRBV13 and J usage is TRBJ2-2; TRBD1 might be the D (5 bases). The CDR3 runs 14 residues. V lost 4 bases and J 8 bases, leaving 14 bases between the germline ends. Germline CDR1 reads PRHDT; CDR2 reads FYEKMQ (reference sequence). DNA of the CDR3: TGTGCCAGCAGCTCAAACCATCGGACAGGGGAGCTGTTTTTT. It codes for CASSSNHRTGELFF.

The chain is built from TRBV14 and TRBJ2-5; unclear D gene. CDR3 length: 12 amino acids. Germline values: CDR1 SGHDN, CDR2 FVKESK. V lost 3 bases and J lost 1, with 3 bases in between. The CDR3 DNA follows: TGTGCCAGCAGCCAGGGCCAAGAGACCCAGTACTTC. Translating it yields CASSQGQETQYF.

The genes are TRBV10-2 and TRBJ1-1, with a weak D call TRBD1 (5 bases). CDR1 is WSHSY and CDR2 is SAAADI in the germline V gene. CDR3 length: 16 residues. Trimming removed 2 bases at V and 0 bases at J, with 13 bases between. CDR3 loop: CASSEMRGALNTEAFF. In nucleotides, the CDR3 is TGCGCCAGCAGTGAGATGAGGGGAGCCCTGAACACTGAAGCTTTCTTT.

CDR3 loop: CSVVEGSTEAFF. For the CDR3, the DNA is TGCAGCGTTGTCGAGGGGAGCACTGAAGCTTTCTTT. The V call is TRBV29-1, the J call TRBJ1-1; weak D call: TRBD1 (5 bases). V was clipped by 4 bases and J by 4 bases, with 10 bases between them. From germline, CDR1 is SQVTM and CDR2 ANQGSEA. The CDR3 length is 12 residues.

V and J are TRBV6-1 and TRBJ1-5; no clear D gene. V was cut by 6 bases and J by 2 bases, with 8 bases left in between. CDR1 and CDR2 (germline): MNHNS, SASEGT. The CDR3 runs to 13 residues. The CDR3 sequence is CASSPAGNQPQHF. The CDR3 nucleotides read TGTGCCAGCAGCCCGGCGGGCAATCAGCCCCAGCATTTT.

The chain links TRBV29-1 to TRBJ2-1; D possibly corresponds to TRBD2 (6 bases). Germline-derived CDR1 and CDR2 are SQVTM and ANQGSEA. The CDR3 length is 13 residues. Trimming took 6 bases from V and 4 from J, leaving 13 bases between them. DNA for the CDR3: TGCAGCGTGGGACTCTCCTATTACAATGAGCAGTTCTTC. Translating it yields CSVGLSYYNEQFF.

The chain uses TRBV7-2 and TRBJ2-7, with D possibly matching TRBD2 (6 bases). Germline V gene sequence: CDR1 SGHTA, CDR2 FQGNSA. This CDR3 region has 14 residues. Trimming left V 1 base short and J 2 bases short, with 9 bases between. The CDR3 here is CASSLDSGAYEQYV. CDR3 coding DNA: TGTGCCAGCAGCTTAGATTCGGGGGCCTACGAGCAGTACGTC.

The V gene is TRBV5-1, the J gene TRBJ2-3, with D tentatively TRBD2 (5 bases). Trimming pared 2 bases from V and 3 bases from J, leaving 7 bases between. The CDR3 consists of 13 residues. The germline gives CDR1 SGHRS, CDR2 YFSETQ. The CDR3 is CASSLAETDTQYF. DNA for the CDR3: TGCGCCAGCAGCTTAGCGGAGACAGATACGCAGTATTTT.

This clone was seen a handful of times. CDR3 sequence reads: CASSNLADLEQFF. DNA for the CDR3: TGTGCCAGTAGTAACCTAGCGGACCTAGAGCAGTTCTTC. The V call is TRBV19, the J call TRBJ2-1, with TRBD2 matching over 7 bases. Germline CDR1 reads LNHDA; CDR2 reads SQIVND (reference sequence). The CDR3 is 13 residues long. V lost 4 bases to trimming and J lost 10 bases; unmatched junction nucleotides: 7.

This clone came up a few times. The chain links TRBV6-5 to TRBJ2-1, with 10 bases matching TRBD2. Germline V lookup: CDR1 MNHEY, CDR2 SVGAGI. There are 15 residues in the CDR3. Unmatched junction bases numbered 4, after V lost 0 bases and J lost 8 bases. CDR3 DNA sequence: TGTGCCAGCAGTTACTCGCCTAGCGGGAGCTATGAGCAGTTCTTC. Protein: CASSYSPSGSYEQFF.

The J gene is TRBJ2-2, the V gene TRBV21-1; the table's D call of TRBD1 was not tested on the DNA. TRBV21-1 is a recognized pseudogene. CDR3 length: 14 residues. CDR3 coding DNA: TGTGCCAGCAGCAAAAGACAGCCACCGTGGGAGCTGTTTTTT. The encoded protein is CASSKRQPPWELFF.

This clone was counted only a few times. This CDR3 reads CASSQFEGAARWYF. The CDR3 nucleotides are TGTGCCAGCAGCCAGTTCGAAGGAGCGGCAAGGTGGTACTTC. This rearrangement joins TRBV14 to TRBJ2-7; D might be TRBD2 (5 bases). The CDR3 spans 14 residues. V lost 3 bases, J lost 12 bases, and 21 bases lay in between. Germline lookup yields CDR1 SGHDN and CDR2 FVKESK.

The chain employs TRBV29-1 and TRBJ1-1; D is uncertain. Deletions cut 5 bases from V and 1 base from J, with 11 bases between. This CDR3 spans 13 amino acids. From germline, CDR1 is SQVTM and CDR2 ANQGSEA. The CDR3 region is CSVHQAGNTEAFF. The DNA of the CDR3 is TGCAGCGTTCATCAGGCTGGGAACACTGAAGCTTTCTTT.

This rearrangement joins TRBV9 to TRBJ2-3; no firm D call. Trimming took 4 bases from V and 1 from J, leaving 4 bases between them. Germline assignment: CDR1 SGDLS and CDR2 YYNGEE. This CDR3 is 12 amino acids long. As DNA, the CDR3 is TGTGCCAGCAGCTCCCGCACAGATACGCAGTATTTT. Amino acid sequence: CASSSRTDTQYF.

This clone has only a few counts. This CDR3 is CASKLFGTDNEKLFF. CDR3 coding DNA: TGTGCCAGCAAGCTCTTCGGGACAGATAATGAAAAACTGTTTTTT. V is TRBV2 and J is TRBJ1-4; 7 bases line up with TRBD1. Germline CDR1 SNHLY, CDR2 FYNNEI. This CDR3 spans 15 amino acids. Trimming cost V 7 bases and J 4 bases; bases outside gene matches: 9.